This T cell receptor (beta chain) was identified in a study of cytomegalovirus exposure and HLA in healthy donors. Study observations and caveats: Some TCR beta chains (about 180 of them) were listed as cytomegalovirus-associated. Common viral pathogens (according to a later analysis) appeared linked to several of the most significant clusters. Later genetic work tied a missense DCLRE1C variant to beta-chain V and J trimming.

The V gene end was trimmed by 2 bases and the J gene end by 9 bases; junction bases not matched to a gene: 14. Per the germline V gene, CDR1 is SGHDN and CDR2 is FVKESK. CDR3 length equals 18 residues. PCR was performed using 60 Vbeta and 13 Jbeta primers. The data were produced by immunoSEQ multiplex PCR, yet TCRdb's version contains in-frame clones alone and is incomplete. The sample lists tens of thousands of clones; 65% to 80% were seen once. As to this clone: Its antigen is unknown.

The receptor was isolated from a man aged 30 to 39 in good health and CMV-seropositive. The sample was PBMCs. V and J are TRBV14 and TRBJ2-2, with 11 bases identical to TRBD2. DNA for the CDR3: TGTGCCAGCAGCCAATCGCCTAGCGGGGGGCCTTTTCCCAGGGAGCTGTTTTTT. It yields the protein CASSQSPSGGPFPRELFF.